This TCR beta chain comes out of a study of T cells in Graves' hyperthyroidism and ophthalmopathy. This clonotype was observed many times. Amplification yielded TCR beta CDR3 regions, with RNA transcripts as the source. The HTBI set primed first-round TCR CDR3 RT-PCR. TCRdb ran MiXCR on the multiplex PCR reads and lists one entry per CDR3 protein. There are just over 550,000 distinct CDR3 sequences in the sample; around 42% occur only once, and just under 8.5% lies in the top ten. The V end was cut by 8 bases, the J end by 2 bases, with 6 bases between. This CDR3 has 11 residues. Per the germline V gene, CDR1 is SNHLY and CDR2 is FYNNEI.

This chain uses TRBV2 with TRBJ1-2; D call uncertain. The sample consisted of peripheral blood or thyroid tissue (not recorded which). The clonotype originates from a woman aged 18-29 years with Graves' hyperthyroidism. The CDR3 bases are TGTGCCAGCGGGCCGAACTATGGCTACACCTTC. It codes for CASGPNYGYTF.